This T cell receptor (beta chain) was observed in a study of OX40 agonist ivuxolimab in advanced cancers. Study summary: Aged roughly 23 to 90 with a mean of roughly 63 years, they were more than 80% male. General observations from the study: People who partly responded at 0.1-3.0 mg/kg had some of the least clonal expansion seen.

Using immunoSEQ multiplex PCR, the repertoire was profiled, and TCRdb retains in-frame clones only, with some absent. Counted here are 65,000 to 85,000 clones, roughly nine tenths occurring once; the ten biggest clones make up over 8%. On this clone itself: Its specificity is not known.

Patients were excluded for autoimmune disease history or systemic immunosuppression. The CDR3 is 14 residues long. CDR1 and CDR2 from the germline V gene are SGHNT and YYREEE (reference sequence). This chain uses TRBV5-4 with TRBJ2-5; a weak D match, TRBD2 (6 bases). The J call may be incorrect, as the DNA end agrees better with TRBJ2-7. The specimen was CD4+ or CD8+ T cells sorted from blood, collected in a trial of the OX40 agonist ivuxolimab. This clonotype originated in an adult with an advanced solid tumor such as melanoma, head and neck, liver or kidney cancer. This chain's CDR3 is CASSTPRRDDEQYF. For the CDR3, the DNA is TGTGCCAGCAGCACCCCGAGGAGGGACGACGAGCAGTACTTC.